This T cell receptor beta chain was profiled in a study of blood T cell repertoires in COVID-19. Study-level background: Sources were T cells, B-cell-depleted T cells, or PBMCs; the material itself was cDNA or gDNA.

Study processing details: It was from reference gene primer amplification that nucleated cell counts were estimated. Here immunoSEQ multiplex PCR was the method, and the copy in TCRdb shows in-frame clones only, minus some. The D gene and trimming were derived from the DNA, and the V and J assignments and clone size from that table. The sample holds 120,000 to 150,000 clones, approximately 90% seen once. The germline gives CDR1 SGHVS, CDR2 FQNEAQ. The CDR3 consists of 16 residues. Unmatched junction bases numbered 16, after V lost 5 bases and J lost 6 bases. The V and J genes are TRBV7-8 and TRBJ2-7, with 7 bases fitting TRBD1. Sequencing was done on a sample of peripheral blood. This sequence was found in a human donor in a cohort sampled during active COVID-19. Written as DNA, the CDR3 is TGTGCCAGCAGCCCGCGACAGGGAAGAAGGCCGTCCGAGCAGTACTTC. Residues: CASSPRQGRRPSEQYF.